The 31 T cell receptor beta chains below were found in one sample sequenced in a study of cytomegalovirus exposure and HLA in healthy donors. Sequencing was performed with immunoSEQ multiplex PCR; in TCRdb, only in-frame clones are kept and a portion is missing. Counted here are about 54,000 clones, 89% occurring once; the ten biggest clones make up roughly 8.4%. The sequenced material came from PBMCs. The source of these receptors is a woman younger than 30 in good health and CMV-seropositive.

The chain carries TRBV5-1 and TRBJ1-6; D uncertain. V was clipped by 5 bases and J by 10 bases, with 13 bases between them. CDR3 length: 13 residues. Germline CDR1 reads SGHRS; CDR2 reads YFSETQ. The CDR3 sequence: CASRPLALSPLHF. CDR3 DNA: TGCGCCAGCAGACCCCTGGCACTATCACCCCTCCACTTT.

The chain is built from TRBV28 and TRBJ2-5, with 8 bases that match TRBD2. Per the germline V gene, CDR1 is MDHEN and CDR2 is SYDVKM. The ends lost 5 bases at V and 3 bases at J; junction bases unmatched: 14. The CDR3 is 17 residues long. CDR3 DNA sequence: TGTGCCAGCAGTAACCCCCAGGAGCGGCGGGGGGAAGAGACCCAGTACTTC. The encoded protein is CASSNPQERRGEETQYF.

The chain has TRBV6-5 and TRBJ1-6; possible D gene TRBD1, 5 bases. This CDR3 region has 14 residues. The V end lost 5 bases, the J end lost 7 bases, and 12 bases lay between the germline ends. Germline V gives CDR1 MNHEY, CDR2 SVGAGI. The CDR3 nucleotides read TGTGCCAGCAGTATCGGGACTCTCAATTCACCCCTCCACTTT. It encodes CASSIGTLNSPLHF.

The rearrangement joins TRBV6-6 to TRBJ2-7; tentatively, D is TRBD1 (7 bases). CDR1 MNHNY and CDR2 SVGAGI come from the germline V gene (reference sequence). V gave up 6 bases and J gave up 6 bases, with 21 bases separating them. The CDR3 length is 15 residues. CDR3: CASSRRDSQGLEQYF. The CDR3 nucleotides are TGTGCCAGCAGCCGGAGGGACAGCCAGGGACTCGAGCAGTACTTC.

This chain links TRBV29-1 with TRBJ1-5; the D gene is possibly TRBD1 (5 bases). This CDR3 region has 14 residues. Germline V gene lookup returns CDR1 SQVTM and CDR2 ANQGSEA. V was trimmed by 4 bases and J by 6 bases, leaving 16 bases between them. In DNA, the CDR3 is TGCAGCGTTGTAATAGGGGATATATCTCAGCCCCAGCATTTT. It specifies CSVVIGDISQPQHF.

This clone was observed once. V usage is TRBV4-2 and J usage is TRBJ1-3; D gene uncertain. The length of the CDR3 is 17 residues. With 3 bases removed from V and 0 bases from J, the gap between germline ends came to 15 bases. Germline CDR1 reads LGHNA; CDR2 reads YNFKEQ. The CDR3 coding sequence is TGTGCCAGCAGCCATCTCAGTAGGTCGGGCTCTGGAAACACCATATATTTT. Protein sequence: CASSHLSRSGSGNTIYF.

The chain recombines TRBV4-2 with TRBJ2-3; TRBD2 matches 10 bases. Trimming removed 2 bases from V and 6 bases from J; junction bases left unmatched: 8. Germline CDR1 LGHNA, CDR2 YNFKEQ. CDR3 length: 16 residues. The CDR3 is CASSQSGGASPDTQYF. The CDR3 DNA sequence: TGTGCCAGCAGCCAAAGCGGGGGGGCCTCCCCCGATACGCAGTATTTT.

The V gene is TRBV28, the J gene TRBJ1-2, with D maybe TRBD1 (5 bases). The CDR3 has 11 residues. The germline gives CDR1 MDHEN, CDR2 SYDVKM. V was clipped by 11 bases and J by 2 bases, with 9 bases between them. CDR3 sequence reads: CAGASNYGYTF. CDR3 bases: TGTGCCGGGGCCTCGAACTATGGCTACACCTTC.

The V gene is TRBV9, the J gene TRBJ2-2; tentatively, D is TRBD2 (5 bases). The CDR3 contains 16 residues. With 6 bases removed from V and 6 bases from J, the gap between germline ends came to 21 bases. In germline, CDR1 is SGDLS, CDR2 YYNGEE. CDR3 bases: TGTGCCAGCATCGCGGGCTCAAAAACCTCGCCCGGGGAGCTGTTTTTT. Translating gives CASIAGSKTSPGELFF.

V is TRBV19 and J is TRBJ1-2; D not certain. This CDR3 region has 13 residues. The germline V and J ends were trimmed by 4 bases and 2 bases, with 8 bases remaining between them. Germline CDR1 LNHDA, CDR2 SQIVND (reference sequence). This CDR3 is CASSTRWNYGYTF. The DNA of the CDR3 is TGTGCCAGTAGTACGAGGTGGAACTATGGCTACACCTTC.

This chain connects TRBV28 to TRBJ1-2; no reliable D call. V was cut by 3 bases and J by 1 base, with 6 bases left in between. From germline, CDR1 is MDHEN and CDR2 SYDVKM. This CDR3 comprises 13 residues. The CDR3 loop reads CASSLSNNYGYTF. The CDR3 nucleotides read TGTGCCAGCAGTTTGAGCAATAACTATGGCTACACCTTC.

This clone was recorded a few times. The chain combines TRBV2 with TRBJ2-2; no definite D call. V dropped 6 bases and J dropped 2 bases, with 10 bases sitting between them. The CDR3 loop spans 14 amino acids. Germline V lookup: CDR1 SNHLY, CDR2 FYNNEI. Here the CDR3 DNA reads TGTGCCAGCAGGCCCAACAAAAACACCGGGGAGCTGTTTTTT. Amino acids: CASRPNKNTGELFF. The entire variable domain, with the rest obtained from reference TRBV2 and TRBJ2-2, is as follows: EPEVTQTPSHQVTQMGQEVILRCVPISNHLYFYWYRQILGQKVEFLVSFYNNEISEKSEIFDDQFSVERPDGSNFTLKIRSTKLEDSAMYFCASRPNKNTGELFFGEGSRLTVL.

V and J are TRBV27 and TRBJ1-1; D gene unclear. From germline, CDR1 is MNHEY and CDR2 SMNVEV (reference sequence). The CDR3 covers 15 residues. V was clipped by 4 bases and J by 5 bases, with 17 bases between them. The CDR3 loop is CASSSDPGRRTEAFF. The CDR3 bases are TGTGCCAGCAGTTCGGATCCGGGGAGACGTACTGAAGCTTTCTTT.

The chain joins TRBV5-1 to TRBJ2-5, with a tentative D call TRBD2 (6 bases). Germline CDR1 SGHRS, CDR2 YFSETQ. This CDR3 region has 15 residues. V lost 4 bases and J lost 3, with 16 bases in between. The CDR3 DNA is TGCGCCAGCAGCCACACGAGGGGCGGGGAAGAGACCCAGTACTTC. Protein sequence: CASSHTRGGEETQYF.

V gene TRBV4-2 combines with J gene TRBJ2-7; 8 bases are a match to TRBD1. CDR1 is LGHNA and CDR2 is YNFKEQ in the germline V gene. The CDR3 extends over 15 amino acids. Trimming cost V 0 bases and J 2 bases; bases outside gene matches: 3. The CDR3: CASSQEPGQAYEQYF. CDR3 bases: TGTGCCAGCAGCCAAGAACCGGGACAGGCCTACGAGCAGTACTTC.

The chain carries TRBV6-5 and TRBJ2-7, with D perhaps TRBD1 (5 bases). The germline CDR1 and CDR2 sequences are MNHEY and SVGAGI. The CDR3 consists of 13 residues. The ends were cut back, 5 bases at V and 4 bases at J, with 12 bases in the middle. Here the CDR3 reads CASSEGVNYEQYF. The CDR3 nucleotides read TGTGCCAGCAGTGAAGGGGTCAATTACGAGCAGTACTTC.

This chain joins TRBV5-1 and TRBJ1-2, with D unclear. Per germline, CDR1 SGHRS and CDR2 YFSETQ. The CDR3 extends over 12 amino acids. Trimming pared 0 bases from V and 6 bases from J, leaving 6 bases between. CDR3 nucleotides: TGCGCCAGCAGCTTGGACAGAGATGGCTACACCTTC. This codes for CASSLDRDGYTF. Based on the CDR3 plus reference TRBV5-1 and TRBJ1-2, the full variable domain is KAGVTQTPRYLIKTRGQQVTLSCSPISGHRSVSWYQQTPGQGLQFLFEYFSETQRNKGNFPGRFSGRQFSNSRSEMNVSTLELGDSALYLCASSLDRDGYTFGSGTRLTVV.

This chain links TRBV19 with TRBJ2-5; perhaps TRBD1 as D (6 bases). This CDR3 region has 16 residues. Per germline, CDR1 LNHDA and CDR2 SQIVND (reference sequence). V was cut by 5 bases and J by 0 bases, with 16 bases left in between. The CDR3 spells CASSPSPGHNQETQYF. The CDR3 DNA reads as TGTGCCAGTAGTCCCAGCCCGGGACACAACCAAGAGACCCAGTACTTC.

This chain links TRBV18 with TRBJ2-3; 13 bases agree with TRBD2. The CDR3 extends over 15 amino acids. Germline-derived CDR1 and CDR2 are KGHSH and LQKENI. With 5 bases clipped from V and 2 bases from J, the junction kept 1 base outside the gene matches. The CDR3 protein is CASSTSGGATDTQYF. CDR3 DNA: TGTGCCAGCTCAACTAGCGGGGGGGCCACAGATACGCAGTATTTT.

The chain joins TRBV6-5 to TRBJ2-1; the D gene is possibly TRBD1 (5 bases). CDR1 and CDR2 from the germline V gene are MNHEY and SVGAGI. V lost 9 bases, J lost 7 bases, and 7 bases lay in between. This CDR3 is 10 amino acids long. CDR3 in amino acids: CASQGNEQFF. CDR3 DNA sequence: TGTGCCAGTCAGGGTAATGAGCAGTTCTTC.

This chain uses TRBV7-2 with TRBJ2-5, with D possibly being TRBD2 (5 bases). V was clipped by 1 base and J by 7 bases, with 13 bases between them. From germline, CDR1 is SGHTA and CDR2 FQGNSA. The CDR3 sequence is 14 residues long. This chain's CDR3 is CASSLVRAVGTQYF. CDR3 nucleotide sequence: TGTGCCAGCAGCTTAGTGAGGGCAGTCGGGACCCAGTACTTC.

This sequence joins TRBV2 and TRBJ2-7, with D tentatively TRBD2 (5 bases). V was shortened by 7 bases and J by 2 bases, with 12 bases between the two germline ends. The germline V gene encodes CDR1 SNHLY and CDR2 FYNNEI. This CDR3 has 13 amino acids. DNA for the CDR3: TGTGCCAGCATCCTCGGGGAAGCCTACGAGCAGTACTTC. This codes for CASILGEAYEQYF.

The chain couples TRBV5-4 to TRBJ1-1, with D hard to call. The germline CDR1 and CDR2 sequences are SGHNT and YYREEE (reference sequence). This CDR3 is 13 amino acids long. Trimming removed 4 bases from V and 1 base from J, with 8 bases in between. The CDR3 nucleotides are TGTGCCAGCAGCGTGCTAGAGAACACTGAAGCTTTCTTT. Translated, it gives CASSVLENTEAFF.

V usage is TRBV6-1 and J usage is TRBJ2-2; no clear D. Trimming removed 4 bases at V and 0 bases at J, with 9 bases between. Germline V gene lookup returns CDR1 MNHNS and CDR2 SASEGT. This CDR3 has 15 amino acids. In DNA, the CDR3 is TGTGCCAGCAGTGCCGTCCAGGCGAACACCGGGGAGCTGTTTTTT. Protein: CASSAVQANTGELFF.

This chain links TRBV6-5 with TRBJ2-7; TRBD2 is a possible D gene (6 bases). With 7 bases removed from V and 4 bases from J, the gap between germline ends came to 17 bases. This CDR3 spans 14 amino acids. The germline CDR1 and CDR2 sequences are MNHEY and SVGAGI. CDR3 residues: CASTPAGGWYEQYF. Here the CDR3 DNA reads TGTGCCAGCACCCCAGCTGGGGGGTGGTACGAGCAGTACTTC.

V gene TRBV19 combines with J gene TRBJ1-2; D gene ambiguous. Trimming left V 5 bases short and J 1 base short, with 2 bases between. The CDR3 consists of 11 residues. Germline V gives CDR1 LNHDA, CDR2 SQIVND (reference sequence). DNA of the CDR3: TGTGCCAGTAGTTATAACTATGGCTACACCTTC. This codes for CASSYNYGYTF.

V is TRBV6-1 and J is TRBJ2-7; tentatively, D is TRBD1 (6 bases). V was shortened by 2 bases and J by 1 base, with 15 bases between the two germline ends. CDR3 length: 16 amino acids. Germline V gene sequence: CDR1 MNHNS, CDR2 SASEGT. CDR3 sequence: CASSEPGQPQSYEQYF. The CDR3 region has the DNA TGTGCCAGCAGTGAACCAGGACAGCCCCAGTCCTACGAGCAGTACTTC.

The gene calls are TRBV30 and TRBJ2-2, with 7 bases that match TRBD1. The length of the CDR3 is 11 residues. Germline loops: CDR1 GTSNPN, CDR2 SVGIG (reference sequence). The CDR3 here is CAGNRGGELFF. The CDR3 DNA reads as TGTGCTGGAAACAGGGGCGGGGAGCTGTTTTTT.

This clone was counted a few times. This chain joins TRBV6-5 and TRBJ2-7; TRBD1 aligns across 11 bases. Germline V gives CDR1 MNHEY, CDR2 SVGAGI. The V gene end was trimmed by 10 bases and the J gene end by 5 bases; junction bases not matched to a gene: 4. The CDR3 length is 12 residues. The CDR3 loop is CATGQGDHEQYF. As DNA, the CDR3 is TGTGCCACGGGACAGGGGGACCACGAGCAGTACTTC.

V gene TRBV11-2 combines with J gene TRBJ1-2, with a tentative D call TRBD1 (5 bases). This CDR3 has 14 amino acids. Germline loops: CDR1 SGHAT, CDR2 FQNNGV. The V end was cut by 5 bases, the J end by 0 bases, with 10 bases between. CDR3 in DNA: TGTGCCAGCAGCCCAACAGGACCTAACTATGGCTACACCTTC. Protein: CASSPTGPNYGYTF.

The chain carries TRBV9 and TRBJ2-1; TRBD2 matches at 8 bases. The CDR3 contains 16 residues. Germline V gene lookup returns CDR1 SGDLS and CDR2 YYNGEE. Trimming cost V 0 bases and J 6 bases; bases outside gene matches: 8. The CDR3 DNA follows: TGTGCCAGCAGCGTAGAGCCCAAGCGGGGGCGCAATGAGCAGTTCTTC. It yields the protein CASSVEPKRGRNEQFF. Full variable domain (outside the CDR3, taken from reference TRBV9 and TRBJ2-1): DSGVTQTPKHLITATGQRVTLRCSPRSGDLSVYWYQQSLDQGLQFLIQYYNGEERAKGNILERFSAQQFPDLHSELNLSSLELGDSALYFCASSVEPKRGRNEQFFGPGTRLTVL.